This paragraph reports one TCR beta chain. These data come from a study of PD-1 blockade in classical Hodgkin lymphoma. Regarding time point: cycle 4 day 1 (C4D1), after five to seven weeks of nivolumab. Every patient was affected by relapse after autologous stem cell transplantation, while exposure to brentuximab vedotin was not uniform. CDR1 SGHVS and CDR2 FQNEAQ come from the germline V gene. This CDR3 has 17 residues. With V trimmed by 3 bases and J by 4 bases, 4 bases remained unmatched. The assay was immunoSEQ multiplex PCR, and TCRdb's table has in-frame clones only and misses some. The table has about 52,000 clones, roughly nine tenths seen once.

The rearrangement uses TRBV7-8 and TRBJ2-6, with 12 bases fitting TRBD2. This receptor was obtained from a human donor with classical Hodgkin lymphoma. This specimen consisted of peripheral blood mononuclear cells (PBMCs), obtained before the fourth cycle of nivolumab. In DNA form, the CDR3 reads TGTGCCAGCAGCTTGACTAGCGGGAGAGGGGGGGCCAACGTCCTGACTTTC. Its protein product is CASSLTSGRGGANVLTF.